The entry that follows covers one TCR beta chain sequence. Authors' data handling: It was from reference gene primer amplification that nucleated cell counts were estimated. Some clones are missing from TCRdb's copy, which holds only in-frame ones; the method was immunoSEQ multiplex PCR. Clone size and V and J calls were adopted from that table, with D and trimming inferred from the DNA. The sample gives approximately 500,000 clones, roughly nine tenths of which show up once; 0.8% to 0.9% is in the top ten. This entry belongs to a study of blood T cell repertoires in COVID-19. Whole-study context: The study drew acute and convalescent COVID-19 samples from the United States, Italy and Spain. T cells, B-cell-depleted T cells, or PBMCs provided the cDNA or gDNA that served as material.

Trimming took off 1 base at V and 8 bases at J, with 6 bases between the two ends. The CDR3 is made up of 13 amino acids. The V gene's germline CDR1 is MGHRA and CDR2 YSYEKL. In Seattle, patients joined the study during active infection and were tracked longitudinally. The TCR comes from a man in his late teens or twenties with COVID-19, enrolled during active disease. Sequencing was performed on peripheral blood. The chain recombines TRBV4-1 with TRBJ1-6; D is unclear. CDR3 nucleotide sequence: TGCGCCAGCAGCCAAGCCCTCTATTCACCCCTCCACTTT. Translating it yields CASSQALYSPLHF.